Sequencing of this TCR beta chain was carried out in a study of cytomegalovirus exposure and HLA in healthy donors. Study-wide points: Using the classifier, cytomegalovirus status was reportedly diagnosed with high specificity and sensitivity.

Notes on this clone: Antigen specificity is unknown.

Trimming shortened V by 3 bases and J by 6 bases, and 11 bases separated the two germline ends. Germline-derived CDR1 and CDR2 are SNHLY and FYNNEI. The CDR3 covers 13 residues. Produced via immunoSEQ multiplex PCR; TCRdb's table is partial and in-frame only. The repertoire holds tens of thousands of clones, with 84% as singletons. Material for sequencing was PBMCs. The gene calls are TRBV2 and TRBJ1-2; possibly TRBD1 for D (6 bases). This receptor was taken from a woman between 18 and 29 years old in good health and CMV-seropositive. CDR3: CASSDQGINGYTF. The CDR3, as DNA: TGTGCCAGCAGTGACCAGGGGATTAATGGCTACACCTTC.